A selection of T cell receptor beta chains follows, all from one sample in a study. MiXCR, applied by TCRdb to the 5' RACE reads, yields one record per CDR3 protein. The table lists fewer than 50,000 distinct CDR3 sequences, 22% of them singletons, with roughly 4% in the top ten. Sequenced: Tregs sorted from a lymph node. The receptors here all came from a female donor with breast cancer. CDR3s include the opening cysteine and the closing phenylalanine or tryptophan. D genes are given only for firm matches. Where a row states a size, it is once, few, many or the class of an expanded clone; other rows omit it.

size	length	V	D	J	CDR3	DNA
many	14	TRBV5-1	-	TRBJ1-3	CASSLDLSGNTIYF	TGCGCCAGCAGCTTGGACCTCTCTGGAAACACCATATATTTT
few	14	TRBV20-1	TRBD1	TRBJ1-3	CSANRDREGNTIYF	TGCAGTGCAAACCGGGACAGGGAAGGTAACACCATATATTTT
-	16	TRBV12-3/TRBV12-4	TRBD2	TRBJ2-7	CASSQGLAGGIHEQYF	TGTGCCAGCAGTCAGGGACTAGCGGGAGGGATCCACGAGCAGTACTTC
-	17	TRBV7-9	TRBD1	TRBJ2-2	CASSYPTGTDNTGELFF	TGTGCCAGCAGCTATCCCACCGGGACAGACAACACCGGGGAGCTGTTTTTT
-	15	TRBV12-3/TRBV12-4	-	TRBJ1-2	CASSPLGRRPPGYTF	TGTGCCAGCAGCCCCCTGGGGCGGAGGCCTCCGGGCTACACCTTC
many	15	TRBV29-1	-	TRBJ2-7	CSVESGAGYTYEQYF	TGCAGCGTTGAATCCGGGGCAGGGTACACCTACGAGCAGTACTTC
many	13	TRBV28	TRBD1	TRBJ2-7	CASSYRDREVQYF	TGTGCCAGCAGTTACCGGGACAGGGAGGTGCAGTACTTC
many	16	TRBV27	TRBD2	TRBJ2-7	CASSLSGGVVSYEQYF	TGTGCCAGCAGTTTATCGGGGGGGGTTGTGTCCTACGAGCAGTACTTC
-	16	TRBV2	TRBD1	TRBJ1-1	CASSPTGQGVNTEAFF	TGTGCCAGCAGTCCAACGGGACAGGGGGTGAACACTGAAGCTTTCTTT
many	14	TRBV9	-	TRBJ1-1	CASSQQAEGTEAFF	TGTGCCAGCAGCCAACAGGCCGAGGGCACTGAAGCTTTCTTT
many	12	TRBV12-3/TRBV12-4	-	TRBJ1-5	CASSPDKQPQHF	TGTGCCAGCAGCCCCGACAAACAGCCCCAGCATTTT
many	13	TRBV3-1	-	TRBJ1-1	CASIRRGSTEAFF	TGTGCCAGCATCCGCCGGGGGAGCACTGAAGCTTTCTTT
-	16	TRBV10-3	-	TRBJ1-5	CAISDTSRDSNQPQHF	TGTGCCATCAGTGACACGAGCAGGGATAGCAATCAGCCCCAGCATTTT
many	14	TRBV11-2	TRBD1	TRBJ2-7	CASSPGTGAYEQYF	TGTGCCAGCAGCCCCGGGACAGGGGCTTACGAGCAGTACTTC
many	19	TRBV6-2/TRBV6-3	-	TRBJ2-5	CASSYSGIMNRVAQETQYF	TGTGCCAGCAGTTACTCAGGGATCATGAACAGGGTGGCGCAAGAGACCCAGTACTTC
-	16	TRBV20-1	-	TRBJ1-5	CSAREWGEGVGQPQHF	TGCAGTGCTAGAGAATGGGGTGAGGGGGTCGGACAGCCCCAGCATTTT
few	14	TRBV30	-	TRBJ1-1	CAWSVLQGGTEAFF	TGTGCCTGGAGTGTACTTCAGGGAGGCACTGAAGCTTTCTTT
many	14	TRBV20-1	TRBD2	TRBJ2-4	CSADSSGSRSIQYF	TGCAGTGCCGACTCTAGCGGGAGTAGAAGCATTCAGTACTTC
-	17	TRBV4-2	-	TRBJ2-1	CASSQDSGSVFYNEQFF	TGTGCCAGCAGCCAAGATTCGGGAAGCGTTTTCTACAATGAGCAGTTCTTC
-	13	TRBV2	-	TRBJ1-5	CASDGQSNQPQHF	TGTGCCAGCGACGGGCAGAGCAATCAGCCCCAGCATTTT
-	17	TRBV7-2	TRBD2	TRBJ2-3	CASSLGTSAFSTDTQYF	TGTGCCAGCAGCTTAGGGACTAGCGCCTTTAGCACAGATACGCAGTATTTT
few	14	TRBV7-3	-	TRBJ2-1	CASSIGGVYNEQFF	TGTGCCAGCAGCATAGGGGGTGTGTACAATGAGCAGTTCTTC
-	13	TRBV5-1	-	TRBJ2-7	CASSMGGAREQYF	TGCGCCAGCAGCATGGGGGGGGCGCGCGAGCAGTACTTC
-	14	TRBV7-9	-	TRBJ1-1	CASSWEGGRTEAFF	TGTGCCAGCAGCTGGGAGGGGGGGCGAACTGAAGCTTTCTTT
-	15	TRBV28	-	TRBJ2-5	CASSSSISVQDTQYF	TGTGCCAGCAGTTCCTCTATTTCGGTACAAGATACCCAGTACTTC
few	11	TRBV5-1	TRBD2	TRBJ2-1	CASSLAEEQFF	TGCGCCAGCAGCCTAGCGGAAGAGCAGTTCTTC
-	11	TRBV29-1	-	TRBJ2-2	CSVYDSGELFF	TGCAGCGTTTACGATAGCGGGGAGCTGTTTTTT
-	13	TRBV6-5	-	TRBJ1-2	CASRNPSGYGYTF	TGTGCCAGCAGGAACCCGTCGGGGTATGGCTACACCTTC
-	14	TRBV5-1	-	TRBJ2-5	CASSLIPDQETQYF	TGCGCCAGCAGCTTGATACCGGATCAGGAGACCCAGTACTTC
few	15	TRBV4-1	-	TRBJ2-6	CASSQPVSGANVLTF	TGCGCCAGCAGCCAACCGGTCTCTGGGGCCAACGTCCTGACTTTC
medium-sized	13	TRBV6-5	-	TRBJ2-5	CASSGHIQETQYF	TGTGCCAGCTCGGGACACATACAAGAGACCCAGTACTTC
few	11	TRBV5-8	-	TRBJ2-7	CASSGSYEQYF	TGTGCCAGCAGCGGATCCTACGAGCAGTACTTC
many	13	TRBV25-1	-	TRBJ2-5	CASSEGYTETQYF	TGTGCCAGCAGTGAAGGGTATACAGAGACCCAGTACTTC
many	12	TRBV5-1	TRBD2	TRBJ2-7	CASRTSGNEQYF	TGCGCCAGCAGGACTAGCGGGAACGAGCAGTACTTC
many	13	TRBV20-1	-	TRBJ2-3	CSARSGGTDTQYF	TGCAGTGCCAGATCAGGGGGGACAGATACGCAGTATTTT
-	14	TRBV5-1	-	TRBJ1-1	CASSLQTGNTEAFF	TGCGCCAGCAGCCTCCAGACAGGGAACACTGAAGCTTTCTTT
few	14	TRBV3-1	-	TRBJ1-3	CASSQQQAGNTIYF	TGTGCCAGCAGCCAACAACAAGCGGGAAACACCATATATTTT
many	13	TRBV7-8	-	TRBJ1-2	CASAETANYGYTF	TGTGCCAGCGCCGAAACAGCTAACTATGGCTACACCTTC
many	11	TRBV3-1	-	TRBJ2-5	CASRTGETQYF	TGTGCCAGCAGGACGGGAGAGACCCAGTACTTC
few	14	TRBV9	-	TRBJ2-2	CASSVDRQAGELFF	TGTGCCAGCAGCGTTGATAGGCAGGCCGGGGAGCTGTTTTTT
-	13	TRBV12-3/TRBV12-4	-	TRBJ1-4	CASSPDTGRKLFF	TGTGCCAGCAGTCCTGACACAGGGCGAAAACTGTTTTTT
-	15	TRBV11-2	TRBD1	TRBJ1-6	CASSWAGTGNSPLHF	TGTGCCAGCAGCTGGGCCGGGACAGGGAATTCACCCCTCCACTTT
-	15	TRBV27	TRBD1	TRBJ1-6	CASSPTGSYNSPPHF	TGTGCCAGCAGCCCGACAGGGTCCTATAATTCACCCCCCCACTTT
many	20	TRBV7-2	TRBD2	TRBJ2-7	CASSLDRPGLAGPDPYEQYF	TGTGCCAGCAGCTTAGATAGGCCGGGACTAGCGGGTCCGGATCCCTACGAGCAGTACTTC
medium-sized	16	TRBV5-1	TRBD1	TRBJ2-1	CASSKLRDRVKNEQFF	TGCGCCAGCAGCAAACTCCGGGACAGGGTAAAGAATGAGCAGTTCTTC
few	13	TRBV7-3	-	TRBJ2-1	CASSTKTLDEQFF	TGTGCCAGCAGCACAAAGACGTTGGATGAGCAGTTCTTC
-	13	TRBV2	-	TRBJ2-7	CASSPGRGYEQYF	TGTGCCAGCAGCCCGGGACGGGGCTACGAGCAGTACTTC
few	15	TRBV18	-	TRBJ2-3	CASSPPTVRTDTQYF	TGTGCCAGCTCACCACCGACGGTTCGCACAGATACGCAGTATTTT
-	13	TRBV5-1	-	TRBJ2-5	CASSLRSQETQYF	TGCGCCAGCAGCTTACGGAGCCAAGAGACCCAGTACTTC
-	14	TRBV7-2	-	TRBJ2-3	CASSSVAGTDTQYF	TGTGCCAGCAGCTCGGTCGCAGGGACAGATACGCAGTATTTT
-	17	TRBV28	-	TRBJ2-3	CASLRRSWGRPTDTQYF	TGTGCCAGCCTTCGTCGGTCGTGGGGGCGGCCCACAGATACGCAGTATTTT
few	16	TRBV7-8	TRBD2	TRBJ2-5	CASSSARTSLQETQYF	TGTGCCAGCAGTTCCGCTCGGACTAGTCTTCAAGAGACCCAGTACTTC
-	17	TRBV20-1	TRBD1	TRBJ1-2	CSASLETPTGEWYGYTF	TGCAGTGCTAGTCTCGAAACCCCAACAGGGGAATGGTATGGCTACACCTTC
few	14	TRBV29-1	TRBD2	TRBJ2-3	CSVATSGRTDTQYF	TGCAGCGTTGCCACTAGCGGGAGAACAGATACGCAGTATTTT
few	14	TRBV6-6	TRBD1	TRBJ2-7	CASSSYRTGYEQYF	TGTGCCAGCAGTTCATACCGGACAGGGTACGAGCAGTACTTC
many	14	TRBV12-3/TRBV12-4	-	TRBJ2-4	CASSPAGAKNIQYF	TGTGCCAGCAGTCCGGCGGGGGCCAAAAACATTCAGTACTTC
many	16	TRBV3-1	TRBD1	TRBJ2-3	CASTQGDPAGTDTQYF	TGTGCCAGCACCCAGGGGGATCCGGCCGGGACAGATACGCAGTATTTT
-	18	TRBV4-1	TRBD2	TRBJ2-7	CASSQAGTSGVISYEQYF	TGCGCCAGCAGCCAAGCTGGGACTAGCGGGGTGATCTCCTACGAGCAGTACTTC
-	14	TRBV10-2	TRBD2	TRBJ2-5	CASRATSRQETQYF	TGCGCCAGCAGGGCGACTAGCAGGCAAGAGACCCAGTACTTC
-	15	TRBV9	-	TRBJ2-5	CASSVGPNSGETQYF	TGTGCCAGCAGCGTCGGACCCAACTCCGGGGAGACCCAGTACTTC